This T cell receptor (beta chain) is from a study of T cell repertoires in cytomegalovirus infection. The overall study: Public TCR beta signatures provided an indication of both CMV infection and a matching HLA type.

MiXCR, run by TCRdb on the reads, gives a single entry per CDR3 protein. There are 100,000 to 150,000 distinct CDR3 sequences in the sample; roughly 32% occur only once, and approximately 59% lies in the top ten. Overall study findings and caveats: The cumulative frequency of public TCR beta families identified carriers of CMV plus the relevant HLA. In two of eight donors, the top clonotype was HLA-C-restricted CMV-specific.

Comments on this clonotype: Its antigen is still unknown.

This receptor was obtained from a human donor in good health (CMV status not recorded). Some clones in this sample may be carry-over from other donors' samples. This material consisted of CD8+ T cells from cultured PBMCs, taken from culture after CMV antigen stimulation.

The chain's CDR3 is CASGSGQETQYF. For the CDR3, the DNA is TGTGCCAGCGGGAGCGGGCAAGAGACCCAGTACTTC. The J gene is TRBJ2-5, the V gene TRBV27, with a tentative D call TRBD2 (6 bases). This CDR3 is built from 12 residues. Trimming removed 8 bases at V and 2 bases at J, with 9 bases between. CDR1 is MNHEY, CDR2 SMNVEV, per germline (reference sequence).